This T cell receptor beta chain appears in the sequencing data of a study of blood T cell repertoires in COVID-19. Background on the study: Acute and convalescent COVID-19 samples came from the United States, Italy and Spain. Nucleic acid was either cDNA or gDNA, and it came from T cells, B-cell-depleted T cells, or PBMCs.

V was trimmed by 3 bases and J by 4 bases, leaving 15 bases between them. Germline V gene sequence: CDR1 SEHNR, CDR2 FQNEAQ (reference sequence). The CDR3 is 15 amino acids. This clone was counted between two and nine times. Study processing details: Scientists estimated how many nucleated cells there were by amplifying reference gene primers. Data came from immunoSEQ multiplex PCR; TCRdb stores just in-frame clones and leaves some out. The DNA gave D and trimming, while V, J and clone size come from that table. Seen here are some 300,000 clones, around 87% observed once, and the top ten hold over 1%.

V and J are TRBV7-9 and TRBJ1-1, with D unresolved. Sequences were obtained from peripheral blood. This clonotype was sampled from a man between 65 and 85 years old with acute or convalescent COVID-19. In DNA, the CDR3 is TGTGCCAGCAGCTTCGTGCGGGGATTGGGCACTGAAGCTTTCTTT. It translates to CASSFVRGLGTEAFF.